This record concerns one TCR beta chain sequence. The junction and the germline gene differ at one end; a read error may be behind it. These data come from a study of blood T cells in healthy people across ages. CDR3 length equals 16 residues. Germline V gene data show CDR1 as SEHNR and CDR2 as FQNEAQ (reference sequence). Then a second PCR, running roughly 7 to 11 cycles, was carried out with a sample-barcoded 5' primer and a J-beta primer mix. TCRdb analysed the 5' RACE reads with MiXCR anew, one entry per CDR3 protein. The sample shows around 1.5 million distinct CDR3 sequences, roughly a third of them seen only once.

V is TRBV7-9 and J is TRBJ2-3; 13 bases agree with TRBD2. The sequenced sample consisted of blood. This clonotype was obtained from a woman in her thirties in good health. The CDR3 reads CASSSGLAGRTDTRYF. The CDR3, as DNA: TGTGCCAGCAGCTCGGGACTAGCGGGAAGGACAGATACGCGGTATTTT.